The 12 T cell receptor beta chains given below trace back to one sample, sequenced in a study of response to subunit inactivated influenza vaccine. MiXCR, run by TCRdb on the RT-PCR reads, gives a single entry per CDR3 protein. The sample has about 700,000 distinct CDR3 sequences, around 16% seen once. The material was PBMCs from blood, obtained 12 days after vaccination. The receptors here all came from a man aged 45-60 years who received an inactivated influenza vaccine.

This clonotype was found a few times. The chain couples TRBV20-1 to TRBJ1-1, with D possibly matching TRBD1 (5 bases). There are 15 residues in the CDR3. V was clipped by 1 base and J by 2 bases, with 14 bases between them. In germline, CDR1 is DFQATT, CDR2 SNEGSKA (reference sequence). CDR3 residues: CSARGQGSVNTEAFF. CDR3 in DNA: TGCAGTGCTAGAGGTCAGGGTTCGGTCAACACTGAAGCTTTCTTT.

The chain has TRBV29-1 and TRBJ2-7; 9 positions agree with TRBD2. From germline, CDR1 is SQVTM and CDR2 ANQGSEA. This CDR3 comprises 14 residues. Trimming at V came to 1 base and at J to 0 bases, leaving 1 base not matched to a gene. CDR3 coding DNA: TGCAGCGTTGAAGGGACTAGCGACTCCTACGAGCAGTACTTC. It encodes CSVEGTSDSYEQYF.

This clonotype was seen more than once but under ten times. The V call is TRBV18, the J call TRBJ2-1; 11 bases are a match to TRBD1. Germline loops: CDR1 KGHSH, CDR2 LQKENI. The CDR3 runs to 17 residues. V lost 0 bases to trimming and J lost 1 base; unmatched junction nucleotides: 2. The CDR3 here is CASSPPGTGGSYNEQFF. Written as DNA, the CDR3 is TGTGCCAGCTCACCACCCGGGACAGGGGGGTCCTACAATGAGCAGTTCTTC.

The gene calls are TRBV19 and TRBJ2-7; D ambiguous. CDR3 length equals 14 residues. The germline gives CDR1 LNHDA, CDR2 SQIVND (reference sequence). Trimming took 5 bases from V and 3 from J, leaving 14 bases between them. The CDR3 sequence: CASSPRTLDYEQYF. The DNA for the CDR3 is TGTGCCAGTAGTCCAAGGACCCTCGACTACGAGCAGTACTTC. The whole variable domain, filled in from reference TRBV19 and TRBJ2-7, reads DGGITQSPKYLFRKEGQNVTLSCEQNLNHDAMYWYRQDPGQGLRLIYYSQIVNDFQKGDIAEGYSVSREKKESFPLTVTSAQKNPTAFYLCASSPRTLDYEQYFGPGTRLTVT.

The chain carries TRBV29-1 and TRBJ2-1; the match to TRBD2 covers 8 bases. V lost 5 bases, J lost 9 bases, and 9 bases stayed unmatched. Germline lookup yields CDR1 SQVTM and CDR2 ANQGSEA. The CDR3 has 13 amino acids. CDR3 sequence: CSVIGLAISEQFF. CDR3 bases: TGCAGCGTTATCGGACTAGCTATTAGTGAGCAGTTCTTC.

The CDR3 spells CASSPGTGKTYEQYF. The CDR3 bases are TGTGCCAGCTCACCAGGGACAGGAAAGACCTACGAGCAGTACTTC. The V and J genes are TRBV18 and TRBJ2-7, with 8 positions matching TRBD1. The CDR3 loop spans 15 amino acids. Germline CDR1 reads KGHSH; CDR2 reads LQKENI. Trimming at V came to 2 bases and at J to 2 bases, leaving 5 bases not matched to a gene.

This clonotype has at least ten counts. One junction end disagrees with the germline gene, perhaps due to a read error. V gene TRBV7-9 combines with J gene TRBJ2-7; 7 nucleotides line up with TRBD1. Per the germline V gene, CDR1 is SEHNR and CDR2 is FQNEAQ (reference sequence). The CDR3 totals 15 residues. The CDR3 loop reads CASSLHTGVSNEQYF. DNA for the CDR3: TGTGCCAGCAGCTTACATACAGGGGTCTCCAACGAGCAGTACTTC.

This clonotype came up once. The gene calls are TRBV7-2 and TRBJ2-1; TRBD2 matches at 8 bases. The CDR3 extends over 16 amino acids. J gave up 4 bases and V 5 bases, and 10 bases lay outside the gene matches. Germline CDR1 and CDR2: SGHTA and FQGNSA. CDR3 sequence reads: CASSPQGAGVYNEQFF. CDR3 bases: TGTGCCAGCAGCCCCCAAGGAGCGGGAGTTTACAATGAGCAGTTCTTC.

This clonotype was recorded many times. This chain joins TRBV15 and TRBJ2-2; D unresolved. V shed 8 bases and J shed 1 base, with 5 bases lying between them. The CDR3 is 12 amino acids. CDR1 and CDR2 from the germline V gene are LNHNV and YYDKDF (reference sequence). The CDR3 protein is CATHRNTGELFF. The DNA for the CDR3 is TGTGCCACCCACCGGAACACCGGGGAGCTGTTTTTT.

The chain has TRBV28 and TRBJ2-3; 9 positions agree with TRBD2. The germline gives CDR1 MDHEN, CDR2 SYDVKM. The junction had 11 bases not matched to a gene; V was cut back by 6 bases and J by 7 bases. The CDR3 length is 15 residues. The CDR3 coding sequence is TGTGCCAGCAGGGAGAGCGGGAGGCTCACTTATACGCAGTATTTT. Translating it yields CASRESGRLTYTQYF.

The rearrangement uses TRBV11-2 and TRBJ2-6; D perhaps matches TRBD2 (6 bases). The CDR3 is 15 residues long. V was trimmed by 7 bases and J by 0 bases, leaving 10 bases between them. Germline values: CDR1 SGHAT, CDR2 FQNNGV. The chain's CDR3 is CASTPGGSGANVLTF. The DNA of the CDR3 is TGTGCCAGCACTCCCGGGGGCTCTGGGGCCAACGTCCTGACTTTC.

The J gene is TRBJ1-1, the V gene TRBV20-1; D ambiguous. The germline CDR1 and CDR2 sequences are DFQATT and SNEGSKA (reference sequence). V lost 6 bases and J lost 0, with 11 bases in between. The CDR3 runs 13 residues. This chain's CDR3 is CSAGPLMNTEAFF. The CDR3 DNA reads as TGCAGTGCCGGACCGCTTATGAACACTGAAGCTTTCTTT.